This T cell receptor beta chain was documented in a study of T cell changes during pregnancy in multiple sclerosis. This table comes from immunoSEQ multiplex PCR, and its TCRdb copy is limited to in-frame clones, with some not included. Of approximately 97,000 clones detected, 90% appear once; the ten largest clones hold over 0.6%. In germline, CDR1 is SGHTA, CDR2 FQGNSA. After removal of 0 bases from V and 7 bases from J, the junction contained 0 bases not matched to a gene. The CDR3 loop spans 14 amino acids. The receptor was isolated from a female donor in good health, enrolled as a control in a pregnancy study. V is TRBV7-2 and J is TRBJ2-1; TRBD2 aligns across 10 bases. Material: peripheral blood, obtained in the second trimester of pregnancy. The CDR3 sequence: CASSLASGRNEQFF. CDR3 nucleotide sequence: TGTGCCAGCAGCTTAGCTAGCGGGAGGAATGAGCAGTTCTTC.